A single sample is the source of the 32 T cell receptor beta chains below, sequenced in a study of T cells after yellow fever vaccination. TCRdb independently ran MiXCR on the 5' RACE reads; one entry per CDR3 protein. The table records 300,000 to 400,000 distinct CDR3 sequences, approximately 12% of them present only once. The sequencing here drew on CD4+ T cells sorted from PBMCs, taken 15 days after the yellow fever booster vaccination. These receptors were obtained from a man younger than 35 who received the YFV17D yellow fever vaccine.

In this sample, this clonotype turned up a few times. V is TRBV5-6 and J is TRBJ2-1; D is perhaps TRBD2 (5 bases). With 6 bases removed from V and 4 bases from J, the gap between germline ends came to 17 bases. Germline V CDR1 and CDR2: SGHDT, YYEEEE. CDR3 length: 15 amino acids. Here the CDR3 reads CASTSGVGLYNEQFF. The CDR3 DNA reads TGTGCCAGCACCTCCGGGGTAGGGTTGTACAATGAGCAGTTCTTC.

CDR3 sequence: CSALGRNNEKLFF. DNA for the CDR3: TGCAGTGCTCTCGGACGTAATAATGAAAAACTGTTTTTT. This chain joins TRBV20-1 and TRBJ1-4; D is unresolved. CDR1 and CDR2 from the germline V gene are DFQATT and SNEGSKA (reference sequence). Trimming stripped 5 bases from V and 4 bases from J, with 11 bases between. This CDR3 contains 13 residues.

This rearrangement joins TRBV20-1 to TRBJ1-6; D is ambiguous. With 3 bases removed from V and 0 bases from J, the gap between germline ends came to 12 bases. The germline gives CDR1 DFQATT, CDR2 SNEGSKA (reference sequence). The CDR3 covers 16 residues. The CDR3 DNA reads as TGCAGTGCTAGGCAGGTGGGGAGCTCCTATAATTCACCCCTCCACTTT. It yields the protein CSARQVGSSYNSPLHF.

This clonotype turned up a few times. The chain combines TRBV12-3 or TRBV12-4 with TRBJ2-1, with 11 bases aligning to TRBD2. V was clipped by 7 bases and J by 3 bases; unmatched bases: 5. The CDR3 length is 15 residues. The CDR3 loop reads CASNIAGGHYNEQFF. Here the CDR3 DNA reads TGTGCCAGCAACATAGCGGGGGGGCACTACAATGAGCAGTTCTTC.

V gene TRBV7-6 combines with J gene TRBJ1-6; D remains ambiguous. Trimming removed 0 bases from V and 9 bases from J, with 12 bases in between. The germline gives CDR1 SGHVS, CDR2 FNYEAQ. CDR3 length: 15 residues. The CDR3 loop reads CASSLARGFGSPLHF. Here the CDR3 DNA reads TGTGCCAGCAGCTTAGCACGCGGGTTTGGTTCACCCCTCCACTTT.

This clonotype was seen ten or more times. This chain links TRBV12-3 or TRBV12-4 with TRBJ2-1; D is ambiguous. Trimming shortened V by 8 bases and J by 10 bases, and 21 bases separated the two germline ends. The CDR3 covers 14 residues. CDR3 nucleotides: TGTGCCAGCCTCCGGGCAGGCGTACAGAAAGAGCAGTTCTTC. Its translation is CASLRAGVQKEQFF.

The V gene is TRBV5-4, the J gene TRBJ1-1; no reliable D call. Germline lookup yields CDR1 SGHNT and CDR2 YYREEE (reference sequence). The CDR3 runs 13 residues. Trimming stripped 4 bases from V and 6 bases from J, with 13 bases between. The CDR3 sequence is CASSPTQGPEAFF. CDR3 in DNA: TGTGCCAGCAGCCCGACCCAAGGGCCTGAAGCTTTCTTT.

This clonotype was seen repeatedly, ten times or more. The chain links TRBV4-3 to TRBJ2-1, with 8 bases lining up with TRBD2. The CDR3 loop spans 15 amino acids. In germline, CDR1 is LGHNA, CDR2 YSLEER. Unmatched junction bases numbered 8, after V lost 3 bases and J lost 7 bases. CDR3 residues: CASSQPSGGRNEQFF. The CDR3 DNA reads TGCGCCAGCAGCCAGCCCAGCGGGGGTAGGAATGAGCAGTTCTTC.

The chain employs TRBV7-9 and TRBJ1-2; D is possibly TRBD1 (6 bases). Trimming left V 6 bases short and J 6 bases short, with 20 bases between. The CDR3 is made up of 15 amino acids. In germline, CDR1 is SEHNR, CDR2 FQNEAQ (reference sequence). The DNA of the CDR3 is TGTGCCAGCAGGAATTGGGGGGGCAGAGGTGATGGCTACACCTTC. This gives the protein CASRNWGGRGDGYTF.

This clonotype showed up just a few times. The rearrangement links TRBV6-5 to TRBJ2-3, with TRBD2 matching 7 bases. V was clipped by 6 bases and J by 6 bases; unmatched bases: 9. The CDR3 has 14 amino acids. The germline V gene encodes CDR1 MNHEY and CDR2 SVGAGI. The chain's CDR3 is CASSRKGGADTQYF. Here the CDR3 DNA reads TGTGCCAGCAGCAGAAAGGGAGGGGCGGATACGCAGTATTTT.

The genes are TRBV27 and TRBJ1-5; 9 nucleotides line up with TRBD1. This CDR3 is built from 16 residues. V lost 6 bases and J lost 5; bases outside the gene matches: 11. Germline assignment: CDR1 MNHEY and CDR2 SMNVEV (reference sequence). CDR3 sequence: CASSMTGGDSHQPQHF. In DNA form, the CDR3 reads TGTGCCAGCAGCATGACAGGGGGAGATAGTCATCAGCCCCAGCATTTT.

This clonotype showed up just a few times. This chain joins TRBV12-3 or TRBV12-4 and TRBJ2-6; D not certain. Deletions cut 6 bases from V and 0 bases from J, with 9 bases between. There are 15 residues in the CDR3. The CDR3 sequence is CASSNFGSGANVLTF. The CDR3 region has the DNA TGTGCCAGCAGCAATTTTGGCTCTGGGGCCAACGTCCTGACTTTC.

This clonotype was seen only a few times. This rearrangement joins TRBV5-1 to TRBJ1-2; D perhaps matches TRBD1 (6 bases). The CDR3 runs 14 residues. Germline values: CDR1 SGHRS, CDR2 YFSETQ. The V gene lost 4 bases and the J gene lost 2 bases, with 12 bases spanning the gap. The CDR3 here is CASSSGQLNYGYTF. DNA for the CDR3: TGCGCCAGCAGCAGTGGACAGCTCAACTATGGCTACACCTTC.

This clonotype has more than one count but fewer than ten. The chain carries TRBV7-9 and TRBJ1-2, with no clear D. V lost 6 bases to trimming and J lost 8 bases, with 13 bases between them. Germline-derived CDR1 and CDR2 are SEHNR and FQNEAQ (reference sequence). The CDR3 consists of 12 residues. The CDR3 nucleotides read TGTGCCAGCAGTGCCGGTGAGGTAGGCTACACCTTC. Amino acid sequence: CASSAGEVGYTF.

This clonotype was seen a few times. The V and J genes are TRBV6-6 and TRBJ1-1; 7 bases map to TRBD1. The V gene's germline CDR1 is MNHNY and CDR2 SVGAGI (reference sequence). CDR3 length equals 15 residues. The J segment lost 4 bases and the V segment lost 6 bases, leaving 11 bases of the junction unmatched. This CDR3 is CASRTGAGPFTEAFF. The CDR3 DNA reads as TGTGCCAGCAGAACAGGGGCCGGTCCCTTCACTGAAGCTTTCTTT.

The chain combines TRBV29-1 with TRBJ2-7, with TRBD2 matching over 8 bases. The junction had 8 bases not matched to a gene; V was cut back by 5 bases and J by 2 bases. Germline V gives CDR1 SQVTM, CDR2 ANQGSEA. This CDR3 region has 14 residues. The DNA for the CDR3 is TGCAGCGTTTGGGGTAGCGGGGCCACCTACGAGCAGTACTTC. Amino acids: CSVWGSGATYEQYF.

A few counts support this clonotype. This chain connects TRBV12-3 or TRBV12-4 to TRBJ2-2; D remains unclear. Trimming shortened V by 7 bases and J by 6 bases, and 15 bases separated the two germline ends. CDR3 size: 14 residues. CDR3 in DNA: TGTGCCAGCAACCGAATTGGGCCGGCCGGGGAGCTGTTTTTT. It translates to CASNRIGPAGELFF.

In its sample, this clonotype was seen a few times. The chain joins TRBV20-1 to TRBJ2-1, with D perhaps TRBD2 (7 bases). Deletions cut 6 bases from V and 1 base from J, with 13 bases between. Germline V lookup: CDR1 DFQATT, CDR2 SNEGSKA (reference sequence). The CDR3 runs to 14 residues. CDR3 nucleotide sequence: TGCAGTGCCCACAGGGAGGGGTCCTACAATGAGCAGTTCTTC. Protein product: CSAHREGSYNEQFF.

This clonotype was recorded at least ten times. The chain employs TRBV5-1 and TRBJ2-3, with D unclear. Trimming left V 0 bases short and J 0 bases short, with 5 bases between. The germline V gene has CDR1 SGHRS and CDR2 YFSETQ. CDR3 length equals 14 residues. The CDR3 sequence: CASSLEGSTDTQYF. The CDR3 DNA follows: TGCGCCAGCAGCTTGGAGGGAAGCACAGATACGCAGTATTTT.

The chain employs TRBV28 and TRBJ2-1; no clear D. The CDR3 is made up of 12 amino acids. Germline V lookup: CDR1 MDHEN, CDR2 SYDVKM. The V gene lost 7 bases and the J gene lost 8 bases, with 12 bases spanning the gap. CDR3 nucleotides: TGTGCCAGCACGGGTTCGTTGGATGAGCAGTTCTTC. Protein sequence: CASTGSLDEQFF.

The genes are TRBV5-1 and TRBJ2-1; unclear D gene. The germline V and J ends were trimmed by 0 bases and 8 bases, with 15 bases remaining between them. The CDR3 spans 15 residues. Germline-derived CDR1 and CDR2 are SGHRS and YFSETQ. The CDR3 protein is CASSLAAIRWDEQFF. The CDR3 DNA reads TGCGCCAGCAGCTTGGCCGCTATCCGCTGGGATGAGCAGTTCTTC.

The V call is TRBV10-3, the J call TRBJ2-3; possibly TRBD2 for D (7 bases). The V gene lost 3 bases and the J gene lost 1 base, with 14 bases spanning the gap. This CDR3 is 16 amino acids long. Germline V gene sequence: CDR1 ENHRY, CDR2 SYGVKD. The CDR3 DNA reads as TGTGCCATCAGTGACTCCCGGGGGGCACGCACAGATACGCAGTATTTT. Its protein product is CAISDSRGARTDTQYF.

This clonotype was counted between two and nine times. V and J are TRBV7-9 and TRBJ1-1; TRBD1 might be the D (6 bases). Trimming removed 6 bases at V and 1 base at J, with 15 bases between. The germline V gene has CDR1 SEHNR and CDR2 FQNEAQ (reference sequence). The CDR3 contains 15 residues. The CDR3 bases are TGTGCCAGCAGACTTACGAAGACAGGGAACACTGAAGCTTTCTTT. Translation gives CASRLTKTGNTEAFF.

This clonotype was picked up many times. This rearrangement joins TRBV5-1 to TRBJ1-2, with D possibly being TRBD1 (6 bases). Germline V lookup: CDR1 SGHRS, CDR2 YFSETQ. This CDR3 has 13 residues. The V end lost 5 bases, the J end lost 6 bases, and 14 bases lay between the germline ends. This CDR3 is CASSQGPADGYTF. CDR3 coding DNA: TGCGCCAGCAGTCAGGGGCCGGCGGATGGCTACACCTTC. The full variable domain, its missing parts supplied by reference TRBV5-1 and TRBJ1-2, is KAGVTQTPRYLIKTRGQQVTLSCSPISGHRSVSWYQQTPGQGLQFLFEYFSETQRNKGNFPGRFSGRQFSNSRSEMNVSTLELGDSALYLCASSQGPADGYTFGSGTRLTVV.

The rearrangement uses TRBV5-1 and TRBJ1-6; perhaps TRBD1 as D (6 bases). The CDR3 runs to 14 residues. Trimming shortened V by 4 bases and J by 7 bases, and 12 bases separated the two germline ends. Per germline, CDR1 SGHRS and CDR2 YFSETQ. The DNA for the CDR3 is TGCGCCAGCAGCGCAGGGGTCTGGAATTCACCCCTCCACTTT. Amino acids: CASSAGVWNSPLHF.

This clonotype was found a few times. J is TRBJ2-3 and V is TRBV6-2 or TRBV6-3, with 9 bases matching TRBD2. Losses at the gene ends were 10 bases for V and 5 bases for J; bases not matched to a gene: 10. The germline gives CDR1 MNHEY, CDR2 SVGEGT. The CDR3 totals 14 residues. The CDR3 sequence: CATLRGGAEDTQYF. The CDR3 nucleotides read TGTGCCACTCTACGCGGGGGGGCGGAAGATACGCAGTATTTT.

This clonotype was seen a few times. The V gene is TRBV6-5, the J gene TRBJ2-1; 11 bases are shared with TRBD2. V gave up 2 bases and J gave up 7 bases; unmatched junction bases: 4. The CDR3 runs 15 residues. Germline V CDR1 and CDR2: MNHEY, SVGAGI. The CDR3 DNA sequence: TGTGCCAGCAGTTACCCTAGCGGGGGGCGGAATGAGCAGTTCTTC. Its protein is CASSYPSGGRNEQFF.

The sample holds many counts of this clonotype. In DNA form, the CDR3 reads TGCGCCAGCAGCTTTGCCAGGCCCTCCTACGAGCAGTACGTC. Translated, it gives CASSFARPSYEQYV. The chain carries TRBV5-1 and TRBJ2-7; D is uncertain. CDR1 is SGHRS and CDR2 is YFSETQ in the germline V gene. V was pared by 2 bases and J by 0 bases, with 9 bases between. The CDR3 runs 14 residues.

The chain uses TRBV20-1 and TRBJ2-3; no firm D call. Germline CDR1 and CDR2: DFQATT and SNEGSKA (reference sequence). The CDR3 consists of 13 residues. V was shortened by 3 bases and J by 4 bases, with 11 bases between the two germline ends. CDR3 amino acids: CSARSSAPDTQYF. As DNA, the CDR3 is TGCAGTGCTAGGTCCAGCGCCCCAGATACGCAGTATTTT.

The chain joins TRBV7-6 to TRBJ2-5; TRBD2 aligns across 7 bases. Germline CDR1 and CDR2: SGHVS and FNYEAQ. V shed 8 bases, J shed 4 bases, and the junction held 13 bases outside the gene matches. The CDR3 covers 15 residues. CDR3: CASSRGSGEGETQYF. In DNA form, the CDR3 reads TGTGCCAGCTCGAGAGGTTCGGGGGAGGGAGAGACCCAGTACTTC.

This clonotype appeared a few times. The CDR3 region is CASRIGRMNTEAFF. The CDR3 DNA reads as TGTGCCAGCAGGATCGGACGGATGAACACTGAAGCTTTCTTT. J is TRBJ1-1 and V is TRBV6-2 or TRBV6-3; D remains unclear. In germline, CDR1 is MNHEY, CDR2 SVGEGT. CDR3 length: 14 residues. V lost 6 bases and J lost 0, with 11 bases in between.

This chain uses TRBV7-2 with TRBJ2-5; 9 positions agree with TRBD2. The CDR3 has 14 residues. CDR1 is SGHTA, CDR2 FQGNSA, per germline. V was pared by 5 bases and J by 3 bases, with 4 bases of the junction left unmatched. CDR3 loop: CASSLQRGEETQYF. Here the CDR3 DNA reads TGTGCCAGCAGCCTCCAGCGGGGGGAAGAGACCCAGTACTTC.